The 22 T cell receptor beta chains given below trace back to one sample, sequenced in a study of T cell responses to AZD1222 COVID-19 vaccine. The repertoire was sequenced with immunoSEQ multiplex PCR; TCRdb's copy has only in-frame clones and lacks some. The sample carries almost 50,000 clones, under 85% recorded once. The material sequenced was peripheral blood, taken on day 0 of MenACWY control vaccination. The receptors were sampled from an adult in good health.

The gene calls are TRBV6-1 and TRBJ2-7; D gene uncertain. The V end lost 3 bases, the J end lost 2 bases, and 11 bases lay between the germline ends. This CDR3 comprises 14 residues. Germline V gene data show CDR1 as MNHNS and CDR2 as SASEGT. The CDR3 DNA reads TGTGCCAGCAGTGAGTTTGGCGTCGCCTACGAGCAGTACTTC. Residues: CASSEFGVAYEQYF.

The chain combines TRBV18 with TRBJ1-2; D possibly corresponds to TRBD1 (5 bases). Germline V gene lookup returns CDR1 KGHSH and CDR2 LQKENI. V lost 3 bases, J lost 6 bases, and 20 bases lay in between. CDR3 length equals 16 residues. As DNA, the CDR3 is TGTGCCAGCTCACCTTCCTCGGGACTAATGCGCCATGGCTACACCTTC. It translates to CASSPSSGLMRHGYTF.

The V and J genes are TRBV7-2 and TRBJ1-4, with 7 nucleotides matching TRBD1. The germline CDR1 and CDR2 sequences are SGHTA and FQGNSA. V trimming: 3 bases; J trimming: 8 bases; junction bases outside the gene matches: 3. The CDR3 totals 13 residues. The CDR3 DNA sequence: TGTGCCAGCAGCTTGGCAGGGGGGGAAAAACTGTTTTTT. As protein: CASSLAGGEKLFF. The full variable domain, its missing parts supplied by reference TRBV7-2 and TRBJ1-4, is GAGVSQSPSNKVTEKGKDVELRCDPISGHTALYWYRQSLGQGLEFLIYFQGNSAPDKSGLPSDRFSAERTGGSVSTLTIQRTQQEDSAVYLCASSLAGGEKLFFGSGTQLSVL.

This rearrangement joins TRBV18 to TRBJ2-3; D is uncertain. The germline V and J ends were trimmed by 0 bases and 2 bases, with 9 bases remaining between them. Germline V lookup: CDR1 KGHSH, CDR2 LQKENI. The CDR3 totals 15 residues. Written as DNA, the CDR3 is TGTGCCAGCTCACCACCATGGCGGAACACAGATACGCAGTATTTT. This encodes CASSPPWRNTDTQYF. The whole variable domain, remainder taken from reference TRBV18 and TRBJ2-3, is NAGVMQNPRHLVRRRGQEARLRCSPMKGHSHVYWYRQLPEEGLKFMVYLQKENIIDESGMPKERFSAEFPKEGPSILRIQQVVRGDSAAYFCASSPPWRNTDTQYFGPGTRLTVL.

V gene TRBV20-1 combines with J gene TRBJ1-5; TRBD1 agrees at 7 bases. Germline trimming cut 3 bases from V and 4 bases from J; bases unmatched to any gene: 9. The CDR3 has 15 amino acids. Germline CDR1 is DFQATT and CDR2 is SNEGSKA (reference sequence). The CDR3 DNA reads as TGCAGTGCTAGTCCGACAGGGTCACCTAATCAGCCCCAGCATTTT. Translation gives CSASPTGSPNQPQHF.

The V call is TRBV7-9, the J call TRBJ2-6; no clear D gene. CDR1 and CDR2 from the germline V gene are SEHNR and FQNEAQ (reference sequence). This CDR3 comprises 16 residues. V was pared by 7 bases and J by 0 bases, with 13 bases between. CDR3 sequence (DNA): TGTGCCAGCACCCCATACCCGTTCTCTGGGGCCAACGTCCTGACTTTC. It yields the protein CASTPYPFSGANVLTF.

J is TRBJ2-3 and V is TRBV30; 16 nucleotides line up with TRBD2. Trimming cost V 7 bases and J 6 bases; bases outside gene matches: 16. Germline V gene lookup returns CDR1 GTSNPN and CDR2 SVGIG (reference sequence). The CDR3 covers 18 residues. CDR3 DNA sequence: TGTGCCTTTACCGGGACTAGCGGGAGGGCCGGGGTTTGGGATACGCAGTATTTT. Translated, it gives CAFTGTSGRAGVWDTQYF.

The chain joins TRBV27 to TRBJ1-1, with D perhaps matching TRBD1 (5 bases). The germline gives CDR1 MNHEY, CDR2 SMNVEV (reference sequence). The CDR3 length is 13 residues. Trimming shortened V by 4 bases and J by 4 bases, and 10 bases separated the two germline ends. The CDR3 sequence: CASSWGVGTEAFF. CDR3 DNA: TGTGCCAGCAGTTGGGGGGTAGGCACTGAAGCTTTCTTT.

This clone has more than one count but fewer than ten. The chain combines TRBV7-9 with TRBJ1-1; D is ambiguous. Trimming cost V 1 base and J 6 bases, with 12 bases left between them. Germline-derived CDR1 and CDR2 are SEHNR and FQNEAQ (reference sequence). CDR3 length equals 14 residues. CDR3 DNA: TGTGCCAGCAGCTTAGTACAGAGTGTGCCTGAAGCTTTCTTT. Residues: CASSLVQSVPEAFF.

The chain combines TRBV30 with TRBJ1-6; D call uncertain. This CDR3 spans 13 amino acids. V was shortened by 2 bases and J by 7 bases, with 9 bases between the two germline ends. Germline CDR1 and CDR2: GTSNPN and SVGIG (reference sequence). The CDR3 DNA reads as TGTGCCTGGAGTCCCCGGGGAAATTCACCCCTCCACTTT. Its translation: CAWSPRGNSPLHF.

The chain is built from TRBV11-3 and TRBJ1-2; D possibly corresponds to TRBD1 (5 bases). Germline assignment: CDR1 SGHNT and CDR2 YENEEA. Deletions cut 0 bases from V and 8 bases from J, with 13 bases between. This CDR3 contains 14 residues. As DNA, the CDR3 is TGTGCCAGCAGCTTAGATGGAGGGGCGCGGGGCTACACCTTC. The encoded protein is CASSLDGGARGYTF. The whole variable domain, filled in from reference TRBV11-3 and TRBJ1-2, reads EAGVVQSPRYKIIEKKQPVAFWCNPISGHNTLYWYLQNLGQGPELLIRYENEEAVDDSQLPKDRFSAERLKGVDSTLKIQPAELGDSAVYLCASSLDGGARGYTFGSGTRLTVV.

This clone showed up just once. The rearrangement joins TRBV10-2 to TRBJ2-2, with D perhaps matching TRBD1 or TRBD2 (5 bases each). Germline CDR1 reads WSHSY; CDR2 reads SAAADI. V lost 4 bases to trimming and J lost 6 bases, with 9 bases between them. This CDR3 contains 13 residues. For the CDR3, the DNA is TGCGCCAGCAGTGTTTTGGGACCCGGGGAGCTGTTTTTT. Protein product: CASSVLGPGELFF.

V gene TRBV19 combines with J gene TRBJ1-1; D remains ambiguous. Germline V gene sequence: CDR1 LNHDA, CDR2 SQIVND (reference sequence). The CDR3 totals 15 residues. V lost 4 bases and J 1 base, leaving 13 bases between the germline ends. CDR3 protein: CASSTQRLGNTEAFF. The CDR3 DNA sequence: TGTGCCAGTAGTACCCAGAGATTAGGGAACACTGAAGCTTTCTTT.

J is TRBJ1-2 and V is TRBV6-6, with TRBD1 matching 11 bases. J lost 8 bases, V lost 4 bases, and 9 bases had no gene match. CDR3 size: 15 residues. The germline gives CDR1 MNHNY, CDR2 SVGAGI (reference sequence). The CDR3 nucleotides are TGTGCCAGCAGTTTAACCTCGGGACAGGGGGACGGCTACACCTTC. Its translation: CASSLTSGQGDGYTF.

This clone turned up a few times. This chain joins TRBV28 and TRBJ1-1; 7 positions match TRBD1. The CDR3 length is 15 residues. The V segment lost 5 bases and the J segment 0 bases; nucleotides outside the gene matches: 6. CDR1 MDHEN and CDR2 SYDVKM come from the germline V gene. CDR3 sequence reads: CASSTPTGMNTEAFF. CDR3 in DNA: TGTGCCAGCAGTACCCCGACAGGGATGAACACTGAAGCTTTCTTT. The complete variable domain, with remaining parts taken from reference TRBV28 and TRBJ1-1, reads DVKVTQSSRYLVKRTGEKVFLECVQDMDHENMFWYRQDPGLGLRLIYFSYDVKMKEKGDIPEGYSVSREKKERFSLILESASTNQTSMYLCASSTPTGMNTEAFFGQGTRLTVV.

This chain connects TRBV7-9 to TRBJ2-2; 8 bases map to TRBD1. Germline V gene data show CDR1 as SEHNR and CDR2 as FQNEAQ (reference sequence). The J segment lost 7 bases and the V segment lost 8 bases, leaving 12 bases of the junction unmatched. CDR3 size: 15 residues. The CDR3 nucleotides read TGTGCCAGCGACGGAACAGGGGGTCGAAACGGGGAGCTGTTTTTT. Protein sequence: CASDGTGGRNGELFF.

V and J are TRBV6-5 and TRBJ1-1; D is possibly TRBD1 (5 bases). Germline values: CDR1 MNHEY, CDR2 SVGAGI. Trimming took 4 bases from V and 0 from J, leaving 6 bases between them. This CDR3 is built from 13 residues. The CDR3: CASSSQVNTEAFF. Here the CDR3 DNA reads TGTGCCAGCAGTTCACAGGTGAACACTGAAGCTTTCTTT.

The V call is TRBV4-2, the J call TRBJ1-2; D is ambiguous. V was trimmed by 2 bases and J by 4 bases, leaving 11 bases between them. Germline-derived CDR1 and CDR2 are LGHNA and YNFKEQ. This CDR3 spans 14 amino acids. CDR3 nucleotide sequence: TGTGCCAGCAGCCAATCCTTAGGACTCTATGGCTACACCTTC. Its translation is CASSQSLGLYGYTF.

The CDR3 spells CASSATGGWPDTQYF. In DNA form, the CDR3 reads TGTGCCAGCAGCGCAACAGGGGGTTGGCCAGATACGCAGTATTTT. The chain is built from TRBV9 and TRBJ2-3; 8 nucleotides line up with TRBD1. The CDR3 has 15 amino acids. The V segment lost 3 bases and the J segment 4 bases; nucleotides outside the gene matches: 7. In germline, CDR1 is SGDLS, CDR2 YYNGEE.

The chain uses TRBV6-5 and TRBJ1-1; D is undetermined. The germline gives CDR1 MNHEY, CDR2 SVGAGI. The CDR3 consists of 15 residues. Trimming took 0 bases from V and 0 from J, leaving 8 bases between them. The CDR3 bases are TGTGCCAGCAGTTACTCCATCGCCCTGAACACTGAAGCTTTCTTT. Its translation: CASSYSIALNTEAFF.

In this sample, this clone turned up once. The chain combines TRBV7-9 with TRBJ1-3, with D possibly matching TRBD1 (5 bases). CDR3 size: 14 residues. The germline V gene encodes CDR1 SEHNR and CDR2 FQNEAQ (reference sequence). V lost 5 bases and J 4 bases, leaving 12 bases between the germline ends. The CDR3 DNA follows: TGTGCCAGCAGCCTGGGGACGGACGGAAACACCATATATTTT. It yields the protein CASSLGTDGNTIYF.

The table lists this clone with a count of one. CDR3 coding DNA: TGTGCCAGCAGCTTAGGGCAGGGGGCCTACGAGCAGTACTTC. This codes for CASSLGQGAYEQYF. The chain combines TRBV7-8 with TRBJ2-7, with 7 bases lining up with TRBD1. J was trimmed by 2 bases and V by 1 base; bases with no gene match: 2. CDR1 is SGHVS, CDR2 FQNEAQ, per germline. The CDR3 has 14 residues. The whole variable domain, remainder taken from reference TRBV7-8 and TRBJ2-7, is GAGVSQSPRYKVAKRGQDVALRCDPISGHVSLFWYQQALGQGPEFLTYFQNEAQLDKSGLPSDRFFAERPEGSVSTLKIQRTQQEDSAVYLCASSLGQGAYEQYFGPGTRLTVT.